Below are 30 T cell receptor beta chains sequenced from a single sample in a study of Graves' ophthalmopathy and Graves' hyperthyroidism. Amplifying from RNA transcripts, the study obtained TCR beta CDR3 regions. The first-round RT-PCR employed HTBI primers together with the Qiagen OneStep RT-PCR kit. A multiplex PCR was then performed as the second round. TCRdb passed the multiplex PCR reads through MiXCR, listing each CDR3 protein once. In the table there are around 670,000 distinct CDR3 sequences, approximately 40% of which are singletons. Sequencing was done on a sample of peripheral blood. All receptors derive from an adult man with Graves' ophthalmopathy.

This clonotype was recorded many times. The chain uses TRBV7-2 and TRBJ1-1; no definite D call. Trimming stripped 5 bases from V and 1 base from J, with 11 bases between. The CDR3 runs 14 residues. The V gene's germline CDR1 is SGHTA and CDR2 FQGNSA. CDR3 coding DNA: TGTGCCAGCAGCCTCCTAAGGAGGAACACTGAAGCTTTCTTT. It yields the protein CASSLLRRNTEAFF.

This clonotype was counted between two and nine times. The CDR3 nucleotides are TGTGCCAGCAGTCCAGGGGTTCGTGAAGCTTTCTTT. Its protein is CASSPGVREAFF. The J gene is TRBJ1-1, the V gene TRBV7-9; a weak D match, TRBD1 (6 bases). Germline V gene lookup returns CDR1 SEHNR and CDR2 FQNEAQ (reference sequence). V was pared by 6 bases and J by 7 bases, with 12 bases between. The CDR3 contains 12 residues.

This clonotype was seen repeatedly, ten times or more. This chain uses TRBV14 with TRBJ1-1, with D possibly matching TRBD1 (6 bases). Germline-derived CDR1 and CDR2 are SGHDN and FVKESK. V was pared by 4 bases and J by 3 bases, with 18 bases between. The CDR3 sequence is 16 residues long. CDR3 residues: CASSRGTNRRDTEAFF. CDR3 bases: TGTGCCAGCAGCCGAGGGACAAATCGGAGGGACACTGAAGCTTTCTTT.

The gene calls are TRBV14 and TRBJ2-7; D is unresolved. The V end was cut by 5 bases, the J end by 6 bases, with 11 bases between. The CDR3 is 12 residues long. Germline lookup yields CDR1 SGHDN and CDR2 FVKESK. Written as DNA, the CDR3 is TGTGCCAGCAGCTTCGGAGAATCCGAGCAGTACTTC. The encoded protein is CASSFGESEQYF.

The J gene is TRBJ1-6, the V gene TRBV19; 9 bases fit TRBD1. From germline, CDR1 is LNHDA and CDR2 SQIVND (reference sequence). Losses at the gene ends were 5 bases for V and 10 bases for J; bases not matched to a gene: 9. This CDR3 is 15 amino acids long. The CDR3 reads CASSPGGQGFSPLHF. Written as DNA, the CDR3 is TGTGCCAGTAGTCCTGGGGGACAGGGTTTCTCACCCCTCCACTTT.

The chain couples TRBV7-9 to TRBJ1-3, with TRBD1 matching 7 bases. Losses at the gene ends were 5 bases for V and 6 bases for J; bases not matched to a gene: 4. The CDR3 has 13 residues. The V gene's germline CDR1 is SEHNR and CDR2 FQNEAQ (reference sequence). DNA of the CDR3: TGTGCCAGCAGCCGAGGACAGGTAAACACCATATATTTT. Amino acid sequence: CASSRGQVNTIYF.

The chain uses TRBV10-3 and TRBJ1-4; D perhaps matches TRBD1 (6 bases). Germline assignment: CDR1 ENHRY and CDR2 SYGVKD. The CDR3 covers 15 residues. Trimming shortened V by 0 bases and J by 10 bases, and 15 bases separated the two germline ends. DNA for the CDR3: TGTGCCATCAGTGAGTCGACAGGACAAGGGGGAAAACTGTTTTTT. It codes for CAISESTGQGGKLFF.

In the case of this clonotype: A clone one base away is much larger, so this may be a read error. The chain has TRBV19 and TRBJ1-1; D might be TRBD1 (5 bases). The germline V gene encodes CDR1 LNHDA and CDR2 SQIVND (reference sequence). V lost 0 bases, J lost 7 bases, and 9 bases lay in between. This CDR3 spans 13 amino acids. This chain's CDR3 is CASSIDREFEAFF. The CDR3 nucleotides are TGTGCCAGTAGTATAGACAGGGAATTTGAAGCTTTCTTT.

V and J are TRBV14 and TRBJ2-7; D possibly corresponds to TRBD2 (5 bases). Between the trimmed V and J ends, which lost 4 bases and 4 bases, there was a span of 14 bases. This CDR3 is built from 14 residues. Per germline, CDR1 SGHDN and CDR2 FVKESK. The CDR3 DNA sequence: TGTGCCAGCAGCCGCCCGGACTCCCTTTACGAGCAGTACTTC. Protein: CASSRPDSLYEQYF.

As regards this clonotype: This may be a read error: a much more frequent sequence differs by one nucleotide. The gene calls are TRBV7-2 and TRBJ1-6; no reliable D call. V was pared by 6 bases and J by 14 bases, with 14 bases between. Germline lookup yields CDR1 SGHTA and CDR2 FQGNSA. The CDR3 covers 12 residues. The CDR3 nucleotides read TGTGCCAGCAGTTACGAACTAAGGGCCCTCCACTTT. Protein: CASSYELRALHF.

CDR3 protein: CASSLGPDYNSPLHF. For the CDR3, the DNA is TGTGCCAGCAGCCTCGGGCCCGATTATAATTCACCCCTCCACTTT. This rearrangement joins TRBV7-6 to TRBJ1-6, with unresolved D. The length of the CDR3 is 15 residues. Trimming cost V 5 bases and J 4 bases, with 12 bases left between them. The germline V gene encodes CDR1 SGHVS and CDR2 FNYEAQ. Full variable domain (outside the CDR3, taken from reference TRBV7-6 and TRBJ1-6): GAGVSQSPRYKVTKRGQDVALRCDPISGHVSLYWYRQALGQGPEFLTYFNYEAQQDKSGLPNDRFSAERPEGSISTLTIQRTEQRDSAMYRCASSLGPDYNSPLHFGNGTRLTVT.

This clonotype has just a few counts. This chain joins TRBV7-9 and TRBJ2-7; D may be TRBD1 or TRBD2 (6 bases each). V was cut by 5 bases and J by 6 bases, with 14 bases left in between. The germline V gene has CDR1 SEHNR and CDR2 FQNEAQ (reference sequence). The CDR3 totals 13 residues. CDR3 coding DNA: TGTGCCAGCAGCGAGATCGGGGGCGGCGAGCAGTACTTC. This translates into CASSEIGGGEQYF.

In its sample, this clonotype was seen a few times. This chain uses TRBV6-1 with TRBJ1-2, with D possibly TRBD1 on 5 matching bases. This CDR3 contains 15 residues. Germline V gene lookup returns CDR1 MNHNS and CDR2 SASEGT. The V end lost 7 bases, the J end lost 2 bases, and 17 bases lay between the germline ends. The DNA of the CDR3 is TGTGCCAGCACCCCGAGGGGACCTGTGAACTATGGCTACACCTTC. It yields the protein CASTPRGPVNYGYTF.

The chain carries TRBV24-1 and TRBJ1-4, with TRBD1 as a possible D gene (6 bases). Germline V gene data show CDR1 as KGHDR and CDR2 as SFDVKD. The CDR3 runs 15 residues. V dropped 4 bases and J dropped 7 bases, with 15 bases sitting between them. The CDR3 loop is CATSDPGEEVEKLFF. CDR3 DNA: TGTGCCACCAGTGACCCAGGGGAAGAGGTTGAAAAACTGTTTTTT.

A note on this clonotype: Being one base from a much bigger clone, this may be a read error. The V call is TRBV14, the J call TRBJ2-7, with D possibly being TRBD1 or TRBD2 (5 bases each). Germline V gives CDR1 SGHDN, CDR2 FVKESK. Trimming shortened V by 5 bases and J by 3 bases, and 14 bases separated the two germline ends. CDR3 size: 14 residues. DNA for the CDR3: TGTGCCAGCAGCGTGCCGGGACGGGGCTACGAGCAGTACTTC. Translated: CASSVPGRGYEQYF.

This clonotype was seen only a few times. The V call is TRBV5-4, the J call TRBJ2-7; the D is unclear. Between the trimmed V and J ends, which lost 1 base and 5 bases, there was a span of 10 bases. Looked up from germline, CDR1 is SGHNT and CDR2 is YYREEE (reference sequence). This CDR3 comprises 13 residues. This CDR3 is CASSLWSGNEQYF. CDR3 coding DNA: TGTGCCAGCAGCTTGTGGTCGGGTAACGAGCAGTACTTC. The variable domain in full, completed from reference TRBV5-4 and TRBJ2-7, reads ETGVTQSPTHLIKTRGQQVTLRCSSQSGHNTVSWYQQALGQGPQFIFQYYREEENGRGNFPPRFSGLQFPNYSSELNVNALELDDSALYLCASSLWSGNEQYFGPGTRLTVT.

This chain joins TRBV5-1 and TRBJ1-6, with D hard to call. The ends were cut back, 2 bases at V and 0 bases at J, with 9 bases in the middle. Looked up from germline, CDR1 is SGHRS and CDR2 is YFSETQ. The CDR3 is 16 amino acids. The CDR3 region is CASSFTESSYNSPLHF. In nucleotides, the CDR3 is TGCGCCAGCAGCTTTACGGAGAGCTCCTATAATTCACCCCTCCACTTT. Full variable domain (missing parts from reference TRBV5-1 and TRBJ1-6): KAGVTQTPRYLIKTRGQQVTLSCSPISGHRSVSWYQQTPGQGLQFLFEYFSETQRNKGNFPGRFSGRQFSNSRSEMNVSTLELGDSALYLCASSFTESSYNSPLHFGNGTRLTVT.

The chain joins TRBV29-1 to TRBJ1-2; D remains ambiguous. Trimming stripped 1 base from V and 0 bases from J, with 15 bases between. Germline CDR1 is SQVTM and CDR2 is ANQGSEA. CDR3 length: 16 residues. The CDR3 sequence is CSVEVGTQLANYGYTF. The CDR3 DNA sequence: TGCAGCGTTGAAGTAGGAACCCAGTTAGCTAACTATGGCTACACCTTC.

The chain joins TRBV5-1 to TRBJ2-7, with TRBD2 matching over 10 bases. Trimming took 4 bases from V and 0 from J; bases not matched to a gene: 4. CDR3 length: 15 amino acids. Germline CDR1 and CDR2: SGHRS and YFSETQ. Here the CDR3 DNA reads TGCGCCAGCAGCCAGGGACTAGCGCGCTCCTACGAGCAGTACTTC. Its translation: CASSQGLARSYEQYF.

This clonotype occurred many times. V is TRBV20-1 and J is TRBJ1-1; 7 nucleotides line up with TRBD1. The ends lost 5 bases at V and 3 bases at J; junction bases unmatched: 12. CDR1 is DFQATT, CDR2 SNEGSKA, per germline (reference sequence). The CDR3 runs to 15 residues. CDR3 nucleotides: TGCAGTGCTCCTACCCCAGGGGGTCGGGACACTGAAGCTTTCTTT. Amino acid sequence: CSAPTPGGRDTEAFF.

This clonotype was seen ten or more times. This sequence joins TRBV2 and TRBJ1-6; 7 nucleotides agree with TRBD1. The CDR3 is 13 amino acids. Trimming at V came to 4 bases and at J to 9 bases, leaving 3 bases not matched to a gene. The germline V gene encodes CDR1 SNHLY and CDR2 FYNNEI. DNA of the CDR3: TGTGCCAGCAGTGCAGGGGGGAGTTCACCCCTCCACTTT. Translated: CASSAGGSSPLHF. The variable domain in full, with the rest retrieved from reference TRBV2 and TRBJ1-6, is EPEVTQTPSHQVTQMGQEVILRCVPISNHLYFYWYRQILGQKVEFLVSFYNNEISEKSEIFDDQFSVERPDGSNFTLKIRSTKLEDSAMYFCASSAGGSSPLHFGNGTRLTVT.

This clonotype was seen many times. The V gene is TRBV7-9, the J gene TRBJ2-7; D is unclear. Looked up from germline, CDR1 is SEHNR and CDR2 is FQNEAQ (reference sequence). This CDR3 is built from 14 residues. V lost 0 bases to trimming and J lost 5 bases, with 11 bases between them. CDR3 nucleotides: TGTGCCAGCAGCTTAGCCCAGGCACAGAACGAGCAGTACTTC. Translated, it gives CASSLAQAQNEQYF.

This clonotype appeared many times. The gene calls are TRBV19 and TRBJ2-7, with TRBD2 matching 11 bases. Germline V gene data show CDR1 as LNHDA and CDR2 as SQIVND (reference sequence). This CDR3 is built from 14 residues. The V and J ends lost 4 bases and 5 bases, in that order; junction bases with no gene match: 4. CDR3: CASSKLAGVNEQYF. CDR3 coding DNA: TGTGCCAGTAGTAAACTAGCGGGAGTAAACGAGCAGTACTTC.

The DNA for the CDR3 is TGTGCCACCAGTGATATAGCGGGATTCACAGATACGCAGTATTTT. It specifies CATSDIAGFTDTQYF. The chain is built from TRBV24-1 and TRBJ2-3, with TRBD2 identical over 8 bases. This CDR3 has 15 residues. V shed 3 bases, J shed 2 bases, and the junction held 3 bases outside the gene matches. Germline CDR1 KGHDR, CDR2 SFDVKD.

This clonotype was seen many times. The chain carries TRBV29-1 and TRBJ1-1; D is unclear. The germline V gene has CDR1 SQVTM and CDR2 ANQGSEA. V lost 1 base and J lost 7, with 31 bases in between. This CDR3 has 19 residues. This chain's CDR3 is CSVEALQFSALHPVREAFF. DNA for the CDR3: TGCAGCGTTGAAGCCCTTCAGTTCTCCGCCCTCCACCCAGTCCGTGAAGCTTTCTTT.

On this clonotype: The germline gene is not matched at one end of the junction; a read error may be the cause. V is TRBV9 and J is TRBJ2-7; 8 nucleotides line up with TRBD1. Germline values: CDR1 SGDLS, CDR2 YYNGEE. The CDR3 is made up of 16 amino acids. The CDR3 region has the DNA TGTGCCAGCAGCGGATCTAATGGACAGGGAACCTACGGGCAGTACTTC. Its protein product is CASSGSNGQGTYGQYF.

This clonotype was counted a few times. The chain joins TRBV2 to TRBJ2-5; the D is unclear. CDR1 and CDR2 from the germline V gene are SNHLY and FYNNEI. V shed 1 base and J shed 5 bases, with 8 bases lying between them. This CDR3 spans 13 amino acids. For the CDR3, the DNA is TGTGCCAGCAGTGAAGTGGCGCGGGAGACCCAGTACTTC. Translating it yields CASSEVARETQYF. The complete variable domain, with remaining parts taken from reference TRBV2 and TRBJ2-5, reads EPEVTQTPSHQVTQMGQEVILRCVPISNHLYFYWYRQILGQKVEFLVSFYNNEISEKSEIFDDQFSVERPDGSNFTLKIRSTKLEDSAMYFCASSEVARETQYFGPGTRLLVL.

Ten or more counts support this clonotype. The chain uses TRBV14 and TRBJ1-2; D is undetermined. This CDR3 region has 15 residues. V dropped 2 bases and J dropped 2 bases, with 12 bases sitting between them. Per the germline V gene, CDR1 is SGHDN and CDR2 is FVKESK. CDR3 residues: CASSQRVTDNYGYTF. The CDR3 nucleotides read TGTGCCAGCAGCCAACGAGTCACGGACAACTATGGCTACACCTTC.

This clonotype was seen a few times. This rearrangement joins TRBV5-1 to TRBJ2-7, with TRBD2 matching over 8 bases. The CDR3 totals 16 residues. V lost 0 bases and J lost 4; bases outside the gene matches: 9. Per the germline V gene, CDR1 is SGHRS and CDR2 is YFSETQ. Here the CDR3 reads CASSLGSNSGIYEQYF. The CDR3 DNA sequence: TGCGCCAGCAGCTTGGGGAGTAATAGCGGGATTTACGAGCAGTACTTC.

This clonotype was picked up a small number of times. CDR3: CSSSQITEAFF. The DNA of the CDR3 is TGCAGCTCATCACAAATCACTGAAGCTTTCTTT. This chain joins TRBV29-1 and TRBJ1-1; D remains unclear. CDR3 length: 11 amino acids. V was trimmed by 8 bases and J by 4 bases, leaving 11 bases between them. Germline V gene data show CDR1 as SQVTM and CDR2 as ANQGSEA.